The rows below give T cell receptor beta chains drawn from one sample of a study of siplizumab effects on memory and regulatory T cells. Sequencing used immunoSEQ multiplex PCR; TCRdb keeps in-frame clones, though not all of them. This sample has fewer than 60,000 clones, with over 90% found just once. Sequenced: CD8+ T cells sorted from blood. The source is a human donor in good health. Each CDR3 is given with its conserved first and last residue. D genes are given only for firm matches. Some rows mark clone size as missing; the rest say once, few, many or name a class of expanded clone.

d_gene | j_gene | v_gene | abundance | CDR3aa | CDR3nt
- | TRBJ2-1 | TRBV9 | - | CASSVGPGEGYEQFF | TGTGCCAGCAGCGTAGGGCCCGGCGAGGGCTATGAGCAGTTCTTC
- | TRBJ1-5 | TRBV19 | once | CASKGGSQQPQHF | TGTGCCAGTAAGGGAGGAAGCCAGCAGCCCCAGCATTTT
- | TRBJ2-7 | TRBV5-6 | - | CASSFGTLGEQYF | TGTGCCAGCAGCTTTGGGACTCTAGGGGAGCAGTACTTC
- | TRBJ2-1 | TRBV27 | - | CASSRGGSYNEQFF | TGTGCCAGCTCAAGAGGGGGGTCCTACAATGAGCAGTTCTTC
- | TRBJ2-5 | TRBV4-1 | - | CASSPEGETQYF | TGCGCCAGCAGCCCCGAAGGGGAGACCCAGTACTTC
TRBD2 | TRBJ2-1 | TRBV9 | - | CASSEFAGGGNEQFF | TGTGCCAGCAGCGAGTTTGCGGGAGGGGGCAATGAGCAGTTCTTC
- | TRBJ2-7 | TRBV5-1 | - | CASRVLLNSEQYF | TGCGCCAGCAGGGTCCTACTAAACAGCGAGCAGTACTTC
- | TRBJ2-3 | TRBV19 | - | CASSYGRWGQYF | TGTGCCAGTAGTTATGGAAGATGGGGGCAGTATTTT
- | TRBJ2-4 | TRBV19 | - | CASSIGSAKNIQYF | TGTGCCAGTAGTATTGGGTCAGCCAAAAACATTCAGTACTTC
TRBD1 | TRBJ2-7 | TRBV2 | - | CASTQGQGTYEQYF | TGTGCCAGCACCCAGGGACAGGGAACCTACGAGCAGTACTTC
- | TRBJ2-1 | TRBV4-1 | - | CASSQDGRLEAAHNEQFF | TGCGCCAGCAGCCAAGATGGAAGATTAGAGGCAGCGCACAATGAGCAGTTCTTC
TRBD2 | TRBJ2-5 | TRBV5-1 | - | CASSLRLANQETQYF | TGCGCCAGCAGCTTGCGACTAGCGAACCAAGAGACCCAGTACTTC
TRBD2 | TRBJ2-1 | TRBV5-6 | - | CASSPPGTSVNNEQFF | TGTGCCAGCAGCCCCCCCGGGACTAGCGTAAACAATGAGCAGTTCTTC
- | TRBJ1-1 | TRBV28 | few | CASSLRGDRRWTEAFF | TGTGCCAGCAGTTTAAGGGGTGACAGACGATGGACTGAAGCTTTCTTT
TRBD2 | TRBJ2-7 | TRBV28 | - | CASSKDSGRARYEQYF | TGTGCCAGCAGTAAAGATAGCGGGAGGGCCCGGTACGAGCAGTACTTC
- | TRBJ2-2 | TRBV28 | - | CATTRDGDAGELFF | TGTGCCACCACAAGGGACGGGGACGCCGGGGAGCTGTTTTTT
TRBD1 | TRBJ1-2 | TRBV6-6 | - | CASSYPGQDLYGYTF | TGTGCCAGCAGTTACCCGGGACAGGATTTATATGGCTACACCTTC
- | TRBJ2-7 | TRBV7-6 | - | CASSFTSNSYEQYF | TGTGCCAGCAGCTTTACATCTAACTCCTACGAGCAGTACTTC
- | TRBJ2-7 | TRBV11-2 | - | CASRGGLPYEQYF | TGTGCCAGCCGCGGAGGGCTCCCCTACGAGCAGTACTTC
- | TRBJ1-1 | TRBV30 | - | CAWTLGAGNTEAFF | TGTGCCTGGACCCTCGGGGCAGGGAACACTGAAGCTTTCTTT
TRBD2 | TRBJ2-3 | TRBV7-8 | - | CASRPTSGRWDTQYF | TGTGCCAGCAGGCCAACTAGCGGGAGATGGGATACGCAGTATTTT
TRBD1 | TRBJ1-2 | TRBV7-9 | few | CASSLHGDRPAAGYTF | TGTGCCAGCAGCTTGCATGGGGACAGGCCTGCGGCGGGCTACACCTTC
TRBD2 | TRBJ2-1 | TRBV27 | - | CASSLVSAGGPRSEQFF | TGTGCCAGCAGTTTAGTGTCGGCGGGAGGGCCGAGGTCTGAGCAGTTCTTC
- | TRBJ2-3 | TRBV10-2 | once | CASISDREVADTQYF | TGCGCCAGCATCAGTGACAGGGAGGTTGCAGATACGCAGTATTTT
- | TRBJ1-1 | TRBV4-1 | - | CASSQWGSRTEAFF | TGCGCCAGCAGCCAATGGGGGAGTAGGACTGAAGCTTTCTTT
TRBD1 | TRBJ2-6 | TRBV29-1 | - | CSVEDRVAGANVLTF | TGCAGCGTGGAGGACAGGGTGGCTGGGGCCAACGTCCTGACTTTC
- | TRBJ2-7 | TRBV14 | - | CASSQEEGHTYEQYF | TGTGCCAGCAGCCAAGAGGAGGGCCACACCTACGAGCAGTACTTC
TRBD2 | TRBJ2-1 | TRBV2 | - | CASSPWGGRDSSYNEQFF | TGTGCCAGCAGCCCCTGGGGCGGGAGGGATAGCTCCTACAATGAGCAGTTCTTC
- | TRBJ2-7 | TRBV5-1 | - | CASSLGLNYEQYF | TGCGCCAGCAGCTTGGGGCTAAACTACGAGCAGTACTTC
TRBD2 | TRBJ2-7 | TRBV28 | - | CASTEGLAGEQYF | TGTGCCAGCACCGAAGGACTAGCAGGCGAGCAGTACTTC
- | TRBJ1-2 | TRBV6-4 | - | CASSDSGGYGYTF | TGTGCCAGCAGTGACTCAGGGGGCTATGGCTACACCTTC
- | TRBJ2-4 | TRBV28 | - | CASSLRLAKNIQYF | TGTGCCAGCAGTTTAAGACTAGCCAAAAACATTCAGTACTTC
- | TRBJ2-7 | TRBV28 | - | CASSLRPPGNEQYF | TGTGCCAGCAGTTTAAGACCCCCAGGGAACGAGCAGTACTTC
TRBD1 | TRBJ2-2 | TRBV9 | - | CASSVERGTGTGELFF | TGTGCCAGCAGCGTAGAGAGAGGGACAGGGACCGGGGAGCTGTTTTTT
TRBD1 | TRBJ1-5 | TRBV19 | - | CASSIDVDRGSNQPQHF | TGTGCCAGTAGTATTGACGTGGACAGGGGTAGCAATCAGCCCCAGCATTTT
TRBD1 | TRBJ1-1 | TRBV7-8 | - | CASSLGDRMAFF | TGTGCCAGCAGCTTAGGGGACAGGATGGCTTTCTTT
- | TRBJ2-7 | TRBV19 | - | CASSSPHVSMFYEQYF | TGTGCCAGTAGTAGTCCCCACGTCAGTATGTTCTACGAGCAGTACTTC
- | TRBJ2-7 | TRBV27 | - | CASSLSGLDYEQYF | TGTGCCAGCAGTTTATCGGGCCTCGACTACGAGCAGTACTTC
TRBD2 | TRBJ2-1 | TRBV7-2 | - | CASSPPPGRGHDEQFF | TGTGCCAGCAGCCCCCCCCCGGGGAGGGGTCACGATGAGCAGTTCTTC
TRBD2 | TRBJ2-1 | TRBV27 | - | CASSLIVAGGDNNEQFF | TGTGCCAGCAGTTTGATCGTGGCGGGAGGGGACAACAATGAGCAGTTCTTC
- | TRBJ2-5 | TRBV7-9 | - | CASSLVASGWEPETQYF | TGTGCCAGCAGCTTAGTTGCCTCAGGATGGGAGCCAGAGACCCAGTACTTC
- | TRBJ2-1 | TRBV7-2 | - | CASSLEGSAPYEQFF | TGTGCCAGCAGCTTAGAGGGAAGCGCGCCCTATGAGCAGTTCTTC
TRBD2 | TRBJ2-1 | TRBV7-8 | - | CASGAPGLTYNEQFF | TGTGCCAGCGGGGCCCCGGGACTAACCTACAATGAGCAGTTCTTC
TRBD2 | TRBJ2-5 | TRBV27 | - | CASSSPFAGGEETQYF | TGTGCCAGCAGTTCCCCCTTCGCGGGAGGGGAGGAGACCCAGTACTTC
- | TRBJ2-3 | TRBV2 | - | CASSSPPGRSTDTQYF | TGTGCCAGCAGTTCCCCTCCTGGGCGGAGCACAGATACGCAGTATTTT
TRBD1 | TRBJ1-6 | TRBV6-1 | - | CASSEGGTGFSPLHF | TGTGCCAGCAGTGAAGGGGGGACAGGGTTTTCACCCCTCCACTTT
- | TRBJ2-3 | TRBV7-9 | - | CASSLGVLLLYTDTQYF | TGTGCCAGCAGCTTAGGAGTCCTCTTATTATACACAGATACGCAGTATTTT
TRBD1 | TRBJ2-3 | TRBV5-5 | - | CASSPSRDSTTDTQYF | TGTGCCAGCAGCCCAAGCCGGGACAGTACTACAGATACGCAGTATTTT
- | TRBJ1-4 | TRBV28 | - | CASSPLGQSNEKLFF | TGTGCCAGCAGTCCCCTAGGGCAAAGTAATGAAAAACTGTTTTTT
- | TRBJ2-7 | TRBV15 | - | CATSPLAGTYEQYF | TGTGCCACCAGCCCCCTTGCGGGTACCTACGAGCAGTACTTC
- | TRBJ2-1 | TRBV7-3 | once | CASSLGDDGGDEQFF | TGTGCCAGCAGCTTAGGGGACGATGGCGGCGATGAGCAGTTCTTC
- | TRBJ1-3 | TRBV27 | - | CASSLDGSSGNTIYF | TGTGCCAGCAGTCTAGACGGGAGCTCTGGAAACACCATATATTTT
- | TRBJ2-7 | TRBV13 | - | CASSLGTHTLYEQYF | TGTGCCAGCAGCTTAGGCACCCACACCCTCTACGAGCAGTACTTC
- | TRBJ2-7 | TRBV6-5 | - | CASSSTYDPTYEQYF | TGTGCCAGCAGTTCCACGTACGACCCGACCTACGAGCAGTACTTC
- | TRBJ2-7 | TRBV15 | - | CATSRPDGAHYEQYF | TGTGCCACCAGCAGACCGGACGGGGCGCACTACGAGCAGTACTTC
TRBD1 | TRBJ1-2 | TRBV9 | once | CASSVSGTGGENTF | TGTGCCAGCAGCGTCTCCGGGACAGGGGGCGAGAACACCTTC
- | TRBJ2-6 | TRBV4-2 | few | CASSQDSDSSSGANVLTF | TGTGCCAGCAGCCAAGATTCGGACAGCAGCTCTGGGGCCAACGTCCTGACTTTC